Included here is one T cell receptor (beta chain) sequence, with context. The antigen remains undetermined. At collection, donors were nominally healthy, but unrecorded immune exposures were probable. This record comes from a study of cytomegalovirus exposure and HLA in healthy donors. The PCR made use of 60 Vbeta and 13 Jbeta primers. The protocol was immunoSEQ multiplex PCR, while the TCRdb copy is restricted to in-frame clones and leaves out a portion. The repertoire holds roughly 120,000 clones, 73% seen once, with more than 2% in the top ten. The CDR3 length is 16 residues. Germline V gives CDR1 SGHAT, CDR2 FQDESV (reference sequence). The study, taken as a whole, reports: Later on, an analysis found that several of the most significant clusters appeared to be linked to common viral pathogens, which included parvovirus B19. Excluded: some indistinguishable V segments such as TRBV6-2 and TRBV6-3.

The sequenced material came from PBMCs. This sequence joins TRBV11-1 and TRBJ2-5; 9 bases map to TRBD2. The end of the DNA is better explained by TRBJ2-7, so the J call may be wrong. The TCR originated in a middle-aged woman in good health and CMV-seropositive. This CDR3 reads CASSATAAGGSYEQYF. CDR3 sequence (DNA): TGTGCCAGCAGCGCCACCGCAGCGGGAGGTTCCTACGAGCAGTACTTC.